What follows describes a single T cell receptor beta chain. What it binds is not known. CD4+ T cells that had been cultured provided DNA sequenced with the Oncomine TCR Beta short-read assay. Each CDR3 protein is one row after TCRdb ran MiXCR on the PCR reads. The top ten clones hold roughly a sixth of a sample with 7,500 to 10,000 distinct CDR3 sequences, 30% to 40% of them seen once. The data were obtained in a study of vaccination and CD4 T cells after COVID-19. Study-wide background: Convalescent patients gave post-COVID blood a median about 91 days post-diagnosis, range 35 to 161. Study-wide results and limits: The median proportion of reactive clones detected only post-vaccination in convalescent patients was approximately 87%.

V was shortened by 1 base and J by 0 bases, with 13 bases between the two germline ends. Looked up from germline, CDR1 is SGHNT and CDR2 is YYREEE (reference sequence). This CDR3 is 17 amino acids long. Treatment meaning: roughly ten-day PBMC culture with coronavirus spike peptide pools or control peptides (ViraFEST assay). With fresh IL-2 medium, half the medium was replaced on days 3 and 7. The sample taken for sequencing was CD4+ T cells from blood, cultured in vitro. The TCR sequence derives from a human donor who had recovered from COVID-19. The chain has TRBV5-4 and TRBJ1-4; the D is unclear. Here the CDR3 reads CASSLKNSPSTNEKLFF. CDR3 nucleotide sequence: TGTGCCAGCAGCTTGAAGAACAGTCCCTCAACTAATGAAAAACTGTTTTTT.